This T cell receptor (beta chain) was observed in a study of early stage breast cancer tumors. V lost 6 bases, J lost 7 bases, and 10 bases stayed unmatched. CDR1 and CDR2 from the germline V gene are LNHDA and SQIVND (reference sequence). This CDR3 contains 14 residues. This table comes from immunoSEQ multiplex PCR, and its TCRdb copy is limited to in-frame clones, with some not included. The data hold just under 30,000 clones, with 84% observed a single time. The sample taken for sequencing was blood. The V and J genes are TRBV19 and TRBJ2-5, with 8 bases that match TRBD2. The source of this sequence is a person aged 45 to 59 with breast cancer. CDR3 nucleotides: TGTGCCAGTAGGAATAATAGACTAGCGAGGACCCAGTACTTC. This codes for CASRNNRLARTQYF.